These 21 T cell receptor beta chains share one sample of origin, sequenced in a study of vaccination and CD4 T cells after COVID-19. Once obtained from cultured CD4+ T cells, the DNA was sequenced using the Oncomine TCR Beta short-read assay. MiXCR was run by TCRdb on the PCR reads, yielding one entry per CDR3 protein. The sample carries roughly 8,200 distinct CDR3 sequences, roughly 46% recorded once. These receptors' antigens are unknown. The treatment is: approximately 9-day PBMC culture with coronavirus spike peptide pools or control peptides (ViraFEST assay). The material sequenced was CD4+ T cells from blood, cultured in vitro. Receptors were obtained from a human donor who had recovered from COVID-19.

The V call is TRBV7-2, the J call TRBJ2-5; D gene ambiguous. Trimming stripped 5 bases from V and 2 bases from J, with 3 bases between. Germline CDR1 SGHTA, CDR2 FQGNSA. This CDR3 has 11 amino acids. CDR3 bases: TGTGCCAGCAGCGCACAAGAGACCCAGTACTTC. Translation gives CASSAQETQYF.

The chain links TRBV5-1 to TRBJ1-2; 9 bases map to TRBD1. The length of the CDR3 is 17 residues. V gave up 3 bases and J gave up 2 bases; unmatched junction bases: 11. Germline CDR1 SGHRS, CDR2 YFSETQ. CDR3 bases: TGCGCCAGCAGCTACACATATCCGGGACAGGGAAACTATGGCTACACCTTC. Its translation: CASSYTYPGQGNYGYTF.

This rearrangement joins TRBV2 to TRBJ2-5; no clear D. Germline CDR1 SNHLY, CDR2 FYNNEI. The V end lost 7 bases, the J end lost 5 bases, and 8 bases lay between the germline ends. This CDR3 comprises 11 residues. CDR3 residues: CASTEVETQYF. DNA for the CDR3: TGTGCCAGCACCGAGGTGGAGACCCAGTACTTC.

The gene calls are TRBV7-9 and TRBJ2-7, with a tentative D call TRBD2 (7 bases). The CDR3 spans 15 residues. The germline gives CDR1 SEHNR, CDR2 FQNEAQ (reference sequence). V lost 5 bases to trimming and J lost 2 bases, with 16 bases between them. The CDR3 nucleotides read TGTGCCAGCAGCCCCATGGGGGGGGCAACCTACGAGCAGTACTTC. It translates to CASSPMGGATYEQYF.

The chain carries TRBV7-8 and TRBJ2-7; D uncertain. CDR3 length equals 16 residues. V shed 2 bases and J shed 3 bases, with 17 bases lying between them. Per the germline V gene, CDR1 is SGHVS and CDR2 is FQNEAQ. CDR3 DNA: TGTGCCAGCAGCTTATTTATCGGTGACTCACTCTACGAGCAGTACTTC. Translation gives CASSLFIGDSLYEQYF.

This clonotype was counted between two and nine times. V gene TRBV6-2 or TRBV6-3 combines with J gene TRBJ1-1; 7 nucleotides match TRBD1. The CDR3 sequence is 15 residues long. Trimming took 5 bases from V and 7 from J; bases not matched to a gene: 13. Germline-derived CDR1 and CDR2 are MNHEY and SVGEGT. The CDR3 protein is CASSRTPTGDFEAFF. CDR3 sequence (DNA): TGTGCCAGCAGTCGCACTCCCACAGGGGACTTTGAAGCTTTCTTT.

The rearrangement links TRBV10-2 to TRBJ1-2; D unresolved. The V and J ends lost 10 bases and 2 bases respectively, with 11 bases between them. Germline lookup yields CDR1 WSHSY and CDR2 SAAADI. The CDR3 length is 12 residues. The CDR3 loop is CATWSGNYGYTF. CDR3 DNA sequence: TGCGCCACATGGAGCGGAAACTATGGCTACACCTTC.

This clonotype was seen a single time. The J gene is TRBJ1-2, the V gene TRBV2; no clear D gene. The length of the CDR3 is 10 residues. CDR1 is SNHLY and CDR2 is FYNNEI in the germline V gene. Deletions cut 7 bases from V and 2 bases from J, with 2 bases between. The CDR3 is CASKNYGYTF. The CDR3 bases are TGTGCCAGCAAAAACTATGGCTACACCTTC.

The chain links TRBV20-1 to TRBJ2-3; D unclear. The CDR3 has 15 residues. Germline V gives CDR1 DFQATT, CDR2 SNEGSKA (reference sequence). Trimming shortened V by 4 bases and J by 2 bases, and 16 bases separated the two germline ends. The CDR3 bases are TGCAGTGCTATCCCGGCTAGAAGGTACACAGATACGCAGTATTTT. This sequence encodes CSAIPARRYTDTQYF.

This chain uses TRBV24-1 with TRBJ2-3; D gene unclear. The CDR3 runs 14 residues. Trimming left V 1 base short and J 1 base short, with 5 bases between. Germline V gene sequence: CDR1 KGHDR, CDR2 SFDVKD. CDR3 in DNA: TGTGCCACCAGTGATTTCTATGGCACAGATACGCAGTATTTT. This gives the protein CATSDFYGTDTQYF.

The chain links TRBV7-3 to TRBJ2-3; the D gene is possibly TRBD2 (5 bases). The CDR3 extends over 16 amino acids. Germline V lookup: CDR1 SGHTA, CDR2 FQGTGA. Between the trimmed V and J ends, which lost 2 bases and 6 bases, there was a span of 18 bases. The CDR3 bases are TGTGCCAGCAGCTTAGGTCATCAACTAGGCTTGGATACGCAGTATTTT. Translation gives CASSLGHQLGLDTQYF.

V is TRBV7-6 and J is TRBJ2-5; D is perhaps TRBD2 (5 bases). CDR1 and CDR2 (germline): SGHVS, FNYEAQ. V was pared by 2 bases and J by 5 bases, with 21 bases between. CDR3 size: 17 residues. In nucleotides, the CDR3 is TGTGCCAGCAGCTTAAGCCCGGGAATAGGGCACGGGGAGACCCAGTACTTC. As protein: CASSLSPGIGHGETQYF.

This clonotype was counted only a few times. The gene calls are TRBV20-1 and TRBJ1-6, with D possibly TRBD1 on 6 matching bases. V dropped 4 bases and J dropped 8 bases, with 12 bases sitting between them. The germline gives CDR1 DFQATT, CDR2 SNEGSKA (reference sequence). The CDR3 runs 13 residues. CDR3 amino acids: CSATEGGDSPLHF. In DNA form, the CDR3 reads TGCAGTGCTACCGAAGGGGGGGATTCACCCCTCCACTTT.

The rearrangement joins TRBV7-3 to TRBJ2-3, with D possibly being TRBD1 or TRBD2 (5 bases each). V lost 5 bases, J lost 0 bases, and 15 bases lay in between. In germline, CDR1 is SGHTA, CDR2 FQGTGA. The CDR3 has 16 residues. In nucleotides, the CDR3 is TGTGCCAGCAGCCCAGGGACGTCCTCTAGCACAGATACGCAGTATTTT. Its translation is CASSPGTSSSTDTQYF.

This rearrangement joins TRBV11-1 to TRBJ2-3; D unclear. The CDR3 consists of 14 residues. Germline lookup yields CDR1 SGHAT and CDR2 FQDESV (reference sequence). Trimming left V 5 bases short and J 3 bases short, with 12 bases between. DNA for the CDR3: TGTGCCAGCAGCCTCAGAGTAAGAACAGATACGCAGTATTTT. Translated, it gives CASSLRVRTDTQYF.

CDR3 nucleotide sequence: TGCGCCAGCAGCCCGGGCCAAGGCGGCGGCACTGAAGCTTTCTTT. It is translated as CASSPGQGGGTEAFF. V usage is TRBV5-1 and J usage is TRBJ1-1, with D hard to call. Looked up from germline, CDR1 is SGHRS and CDR2 is YFSETQ. Trimming left V 4 bases short and J 4 bases short, with 17 bases between. The CDR3 contains 15 residues.

The rearrangement joins TRBV25-1 to TRBJ1-5; D not resolved. The CDR3 has 14 residues. From germline, CDR1 is MGHDK and CDR2 SYGVNS. Trimming removed 4 bases from V and 0 bases from J, with 7 bases in between. The CDR3 region has the DNA TGTGCCAGCAGTGTTCGTGGTAGCAATCAGCCCCAGCATTTT. It codes for CASSVRGSNQPQHF.

The chain links TRBV7-6 to TRBJ1-1; the D is unclear. CDR1 and CDR2 (germline): SGHVS, FNYEAQ. With 4 bases removed from V and 1 base from J, the gap between germline ends came to 7 bases. This CDR3 contains 13 residues. CDR3 loop: CASSYTKNTEAFF. In DNA form, the CDR3 reads TGTGCCAGCAGCTACACAAAGAACACTGAAGCTTTCTTT.

This clonotype was found a few times. This chain joins TRBV6-1 and TRBJ1-5, with TRBD1 identical over 9 bases. The CDR3 runs 15 residues. V lost 2 bases, J lost 7 bases, and 6 bases stayed unmatched. Germline V gene data show CDR1 as MNHNS and CDR2 as SASEGT. The CDR3 is CASSEPGQGRQPQHF. The CDR3 region has the DNA TGTGCCAGCAGTGAACCGGGACAGGGACGGCAGCCCCAGCATTTT.

The rearrangement joins TRBV7-2 to TRBJ2-7, with 8 bases matching TRBD2. Germline V gives CDR1 SGHTA, CDR2 FQGNSA. There are 14 residues in the CDR3. The V segment lost 2 bases and the J segment 3 bases; nucleotides outside the gene matches: 3. CDR3: CASSLHGRGYEQYF. In DNA form, the CDR3 reads TGTGCCAGCAGCTTACACGGGAGGGGCTACGAGCAGTACTTC.

In this sample, this clonotype turned up a few times. J is TRBJ2-5 and V is TRBV5-1, with 7 nucleotides matching TRBD1. Germline CDR1 and CDR2: SGHRS and YFSETQ. This CDR3 is 14 amino acids long. V was pared by 0 bases and J by 5 bases, with 4 bases of the junction left unmatched. This chain's CDR3 is CASSLETGWETQYF. For the CDR3, the DNA is TGCGCCAGCAGCTTGGAGACAGGGTGGGAGACCCAGTACTTC.